A single sample gave rise to the 5 T cell receptor beta chains below, sequenced in a study of T cells in Graves' hyperthyroidism and ophthalmopathy. TCR beta CDR3 sequences were amplified from RNA transcripts. The HTBI primer set served for first-round RT-PCR of the TCR CDR3. TCRdb analysed the multiplex PCR reads with MiXCR anew, one entry per CDR3 protein. The sample yields about 700,000 distinct CDR3 sequences, 40% to 55% seen once. The sequenced material came from peripheral blood or thyroid tissue (not recorded which). These receptors were obtained from an adult man with Graves' disease, either hyperthyroidism or ophthalmopathy (not recorded which).

The chain carries TRBV10-2 and TRBJ1-1; D possibly corresponds to TRBD1 (5 bases). The germline V and J ends were trimmed by 1 base and 8 bases, with 14 bases remaining between them. The CDR3 sequence is 14 residues long. The germline V gene encodes CDR1 WSHSY and CDR2 SAAADI. DNA of the CDR3: TGCGCCAGCAGTGAGTTCCACATGAACAGGGAAGCTTTCTTT. Translated, it gives CASSEFHMNREAFF.

This clonotype appeared a few times. The chain employs TRBV12-3 or TRBV12-4 and TRBJ2-5; 7 bases fit TRBD2. CDR3 length: 15 amino acids. Germline trimming cut 0 bases from V and 5 bases from J; bases unmatched to any gene: 6. The CDR3 reads CASSLAGRGGETQYF. The DNA for the CDR3 is TGTGCCAGCAGTTTAGCGGGACGGGGAGGGGAGACCCAGTACTTC.

CDR3 DNA: TGTGCCAGCAGCTTAGCGCTGTCAGCCCTGGGGAAAGCTTTCTTT. It encodes CASSLALSALGKAFF. The gene calls are TRBV7-2 and TRBJ1-1; no clear D gene. The germline CDR1 and CDR2 sequences are SGHTA and FQGNSA. The V end lost 0 bases, the J end lost 9 bases, and 17 bases lay between the germline ends. This CDR3 contains 15 residues.

This clonotype was seen once. Germline is not matched at one junction end, which may reflect a read error. This chain uses TRBV19 with TRBJ2-1, with D perhaps matching TRBD1 or TRBD2 (5 bases each). Germline assignment: CDR1 LNHDA and CDR2 SQIVND (reference sequence). The CDR3 covers 14 residues. CDR3 loop: CASSSLGTYNEQCF. The CDR3, as DNA: TGTGCCAGTAGTAGTTTAGGGACCTACAATGAGCAGTGCTTC.

This clonotype was counted between two and nine times. The chain recombines TRBV10-3 with TRBJ2-7; D is perhaps TRBD1 (6 bases). Trimming left V 11 bases short and J 3 bases short, with 17 bases between. In germline, CDR1 is ENHRY, CDR2 SYGVKD. The CDR3 totals 13 residues. The CDR3 spells CAPEDSPSYEQYF. CDR3 coding DNA: TGTGCCCCCGAGGACAGTCCGAGCTACGAGCAGTACTTC.